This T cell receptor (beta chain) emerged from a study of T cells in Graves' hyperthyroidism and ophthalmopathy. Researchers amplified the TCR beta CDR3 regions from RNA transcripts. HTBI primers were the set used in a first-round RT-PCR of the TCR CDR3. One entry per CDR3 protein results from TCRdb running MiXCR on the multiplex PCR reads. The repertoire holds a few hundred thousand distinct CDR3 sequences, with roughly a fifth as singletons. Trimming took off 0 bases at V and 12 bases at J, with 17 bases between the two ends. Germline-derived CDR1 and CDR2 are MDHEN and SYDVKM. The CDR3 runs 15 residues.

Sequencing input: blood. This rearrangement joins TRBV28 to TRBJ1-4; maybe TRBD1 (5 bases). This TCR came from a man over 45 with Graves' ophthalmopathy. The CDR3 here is CASSLWAGRGEELFF. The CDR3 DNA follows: TGTGCCAGCAGTTTATGGGCAGGGCGAGGCGAAGAACTGTTTTTT.